This entry describes one T cell receptor beta chain. The antigen it recognizes is unknown. There are no base qualities to consult, and no much larger clone falls within one base. What the time point label conveys for this sample: week 47, end of study. A 20-mer mutant IDH1 peptide at 300 micrograms in Montanide made up each vaccine dose, which was injected subcutaneously together with topical imiquimod. Eight vaccinations were administered to patients in weeks 1, 3, 5, 7, 11, 15, 19 and 23, corresponding to visits V03 through V10. The donors had newly diagnosed IDH1-mutant astrocytomas of WHO grade 3 or 4 that showed loss of nuclear ATRX. The samples were drawn from NOA16, a multicentre, single-arm, open-label phase I trial in Germany that tested a mutant IDH1 peptide vaccine in humans for the first time. The DNeasy Blood and Tissue Kit was used to extract genomic DNA from EDTA blood for TCRB sequencing.

V was cut back by 4 bases and J by 6 bases, leaving a gap of 12 bases between them. The germline V gene specifies LGHNA as CDR1 and YSLEER as CDR2. Including cysteine and phenylalanine, the CDR3 has 14 amino acids. Only the CDR3 region is kept as DNA, spanning 42 bases read in frame from base 1. This sample is drawn from a study of a mutant IDH1 vaccine in newly diagnosed glioma (dated by TCRdb to 2020 to 2023). With respect to the entire study: Vaccination began 4-6 weeks after radiotherapy alone, or alongside temozolomide cycles in the chemotherapy-containing groups. The 30 to 40 treated patients were approximately 62% male and roughly 38% female, with a mean age of roughly 40 years. Before enrollment, patients had received standard therapy of radiotherapy alone, temozolomide alone, or radiochemotherapy with temozolomide; most received the combination. The week-35 safety follow-up was designated visit V12, and the week-47 end of study was designated visit V13. Peripheral blood was collected at six visits: V03 (baseline), V05, V07, V10, V12 and V13. Longitudinal TCRB deep sequencing was done for 25 treated patients, wherever samples were available for exploratory analyses. General study outcomes and caveats: The authors stated that sample limitations prevented analyses of patient blood samples from being reproduced. Pseudoprogression seemed to be unrelated to changes in the top peripheral T cell clonotypes found by TCRB sequencing. Availability determined which PBMC samples were chosen for TCRB deep sequencing. Immune responses induced by the vaccine were seen in about 93% of patients across multiple MHC alleles.

Library creation used the immunoSEQ multiplex PCR assay. Rearranged TCR beta chain sequences were amplified using the hsTCRB Kit according to the manufacturer's protocol. TCRB libraries were sequenced on an Illumina MiSeq. The study's own analysis went as follows. Demultiplexing, trimming and gene mapping were performed with the kit vendor's proprietary platform. What TCRdb holds here is the immuneACCESS table cut down to in-frame rearrangements. Part of the clones is not present; checked against another copy, under half of the missing clones reflect an unresolved V gene, and the others are unexplained. V and J calls and clone size are as listed in that table; D and trimming were resolved from the DNA. The sample table records 30,000 or so clones; approximately 89% of these occur just once. The ten largest clonotypes hold about 2.3% of the sample.

The receptor comes from a man aged 40-50 years with glioma. The sequenced sample was PBMCs, obtained from a glioma patient whose treatment included an IDH1 peptide vaccine. The V and J genes are TRBV4-3 and TRBJ2-2; the D gene could be TRBD1 or TRBD2, each one agreeing over 5 bases. The bases read TGCGCCAGCAGCCTGGGTGGGGGACCCGGGGAGCTGTTTTTT. Its coded protein is CASSLGGGPGELFF.